The clone carrying this T cell receptor (beta chain) was counted at least ten times. Its antigen is unidentified. Generated by immunoSEQ multiplex PCR, the TCRdb table keeps only in-frame clones and is missing some. The profile shows almost 750,000 clones, 55% to 80% of them singletons. This specimen comes from a study of shared clonotypes between healthy human individuals. Study-level information: Per donor, three plates held CD4 naive cells, three held CD4 memory, two held CD8 naive and one held CD8 memory. Study-level points and caveats: Larger estimated richness was generally recorded for naive subsets relative to memory subsets.

The CDR3 consists of 13 residues. Germline loops: CDR1 LNHDA, CDR2 SQIVND (reference sequence). V was cut by 4 bases and J by 5 bases, with 11 bases left in between. The rearrangement links TRBV19 to TRBJ1-1, with D possibly TRBD1 on 5 matching bases. The source is a young woman in good health. Sequencing was done on a sample of memory CD4+ T cells sorted from blood. Subset in this sample: CD45RA-negative fraction. CDR3 sequence: CASSTGLWTEAFF. In DNA form, the CDR3 reads TGTGCCAGTAGTACAGGGTTGTGGACTGAAGCTTTCTTT.